This T cell receptor (beta chain) was captured by sequencing in a study of T cell repertoires in cytomegalovirus infection. The overall study: Indications came from public TCR beta signatures; they pointed to CMV infection and to a matching HLA type. Study-level points and caveats: HLA-C-restricted, CMV-specific TCR beta clonotypes were dominant ex vivo.

TCRdb used MiXCR to reprocess the reads, holding one entry per CDR3 protein. Of 150,000 or so distinct CDR3 sequences detected, 17% appear once; the ten largest clones hold roughly 20%. In this sample, this clonotype turned up a few times. The antigen is undetermined. The CDR3 is made up of 15 amino acids. Germline CDR1 is SGHTA and CDR2 is FQGNSA. With V trimmed by 2 bases and J by 4 bases, 7 bases remained unmatched. What was sequenced was CD8+ T cells from PBMCs. The chain uses TRBV7-2 and TRBJ2-7; 8 nucleotides align to TRBD2. This receptor was identified in a human donor in good health (CMV status not recorded). Some clones in this sample may be carry-over from other donors' samples. The CDR3 protein is CASSLSTGLAYEQYF. The CDR3 DNA reads as TGTGCCAGCAGCTTAAGTACCGGACTAGCTTACGAGCAGTACTTC.